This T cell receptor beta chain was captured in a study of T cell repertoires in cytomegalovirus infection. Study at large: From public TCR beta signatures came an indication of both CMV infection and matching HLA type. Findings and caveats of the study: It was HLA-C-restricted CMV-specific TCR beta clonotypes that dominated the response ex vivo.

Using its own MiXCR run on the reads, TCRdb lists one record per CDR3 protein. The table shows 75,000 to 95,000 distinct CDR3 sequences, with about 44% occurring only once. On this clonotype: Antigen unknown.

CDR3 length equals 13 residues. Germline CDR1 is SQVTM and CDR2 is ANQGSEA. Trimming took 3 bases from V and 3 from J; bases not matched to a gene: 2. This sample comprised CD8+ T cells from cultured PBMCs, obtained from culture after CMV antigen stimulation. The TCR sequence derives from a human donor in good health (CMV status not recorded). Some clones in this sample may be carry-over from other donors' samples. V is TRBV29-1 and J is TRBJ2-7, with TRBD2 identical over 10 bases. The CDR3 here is CSVETSGRYEQYF. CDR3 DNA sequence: TGCAGCGTTGAGACTAGCGGGCGCTACGAGCAGTACTTC.